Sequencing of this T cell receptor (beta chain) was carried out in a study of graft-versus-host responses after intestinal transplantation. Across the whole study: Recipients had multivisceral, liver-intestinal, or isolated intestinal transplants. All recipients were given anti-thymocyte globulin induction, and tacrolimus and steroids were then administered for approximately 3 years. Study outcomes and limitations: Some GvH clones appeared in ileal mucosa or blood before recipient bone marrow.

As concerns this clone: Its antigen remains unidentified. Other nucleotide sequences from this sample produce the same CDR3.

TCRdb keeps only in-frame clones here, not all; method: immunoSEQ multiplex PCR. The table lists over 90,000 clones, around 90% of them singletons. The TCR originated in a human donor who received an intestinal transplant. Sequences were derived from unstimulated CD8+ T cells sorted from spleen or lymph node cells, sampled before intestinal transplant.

The CDR3 spells CASSPLGGNEQFF. In DNA form, the CDR3 reads TGTGCCAGCAGCCCCCTAGGGGGCAATGAGCAGTTCTTC. This chain uses TRBV7-3 with TRBJ2-1, with D perhaps TRBD1 (6 bases). Trimming took off 5 bases at V and 6 bases at J, with 11 bases between the two ends. Germline values: CDR1 SGHTA, CDR2 FQGTGA. The CDR3 has 13 amino acids.